Presented here are 19 T cell receptor beta chains from one specimen sequenced in a study of response to subunit inactivated influenza vaccine. TCRdb itself ran the RT-PCR reads through MiXCR, one entry per CDR3 protein. The repertoire holds hundreds of thousands of distinct CDR3 sequences, less than 15% seen once, with 7.5% to 8% in the top ten. The sample here was PBMCs from blood, taken approximately 15 days before vaccination. These receptors originate from a man aged 50 to 60 who received an inactivated influenza vaccine.

The chain employs TRBV28 and TRBJ1-2; D is ambiguous. The germline V and J ends were trimmed by 6 bases and 2 bases, with 7 bases remaining between them. Germline V gene lookup returns CDR1 MDHEN and CDR2 SYDVKM. CDR3 length: 12 residues. The CDR3 sequence: CASRGRNYGYTF. In DNA form, the CDR3 reads TGTGCCAGCAGAGGCCGGAACTATGGCTACACCTTC.

The chain uses TRBV5-1 and TRBJ2-3, with unresolved D. V was trimmed by 0 bases and J by 2 bases, leaving 10 bases between them. Germline V CDR1 and CDR2: SGHRS, YFSETQ. This CDR3 is 15 amino acids long. Here the CDR3 DNA reads TGCGCCAGCAGCTTGGTAACAGCCCTCACAGATACGCAGTATTTT. Translation: CASSLVTALTDTQYF.

This sequence joins TRBV5-5 and TRBJ2-1; TRBD2 matches 9 bases. The V segment lost 2 bases and the J segment 8 bases; nucleotides outside the gene matches: 5. Germline V gene data show CDR1 as SGHKS and CDR2 as YYEKEE (reference sequence). The CDR3 totals 14 residues. Here the CDR3 reads CASSFGLANDEQFF. The CDR3 bases are TGTGCCAGCAGCTTTGGACTAGCGAACGATGAGCAGTTCTTC.

This clonotype was detected a few times. V gene TRBV20-1 combines with J gene TRBJ1-5; D call uncertain. V was shortened by 5 bases and J by 2 bases, with 10 bases between the two germline ends. The germline CDR1 and CDR2 sequences are DFQATT and SNEGSKA (reference sequence). The CDR3 spans 13 residues. CDR3 loop: CSALKDRNQPQHF. CDR3 in DNA: TGCAGTGCTCTAAAGGACCGCAATCAGCCCCAGCATTTT.

This clonotype was observed a handful of times. The rearrangement links TRBV20-1 to TRBJ1-1; maybe TRBD1 (5 bases). Trimming stripped 6 bases from V and 0 bases from J, with 14 bases between. CDR1 and CDR2 (germline): DFQATT, SNEGSKA (reference sequence). The CDR3 spans 14 residues. CDR3 nucleotide sequence: TGCAGTGCCGCACCGGGACCCCTGAACACTGAAGCTTTCTTT. Translation gives CSAAPGPLNTEAFF.

The sample holds many counts of this clonotype. The gene calls are TRBV11-2 and TRBJ2-7; 7 bases are shared with TRBD2. The V and J ends lost 4 bases and 2 bases, in that order; junction bases with no gene match: 5. In germline, CDR1 is SGHAT, CDR2 FQNNGV. The CDR3 is 14 residues long. The CDR3 DNA reads as TGTGCCAGCAGCTCGGTCCGGGGGGCCTACGAGCAGTACTTC. It specifies CASSSVRGAYEQYF.

This chain joins TRBV6-5 and TRBJ2-1, with D uncertain. V lost 0 bases, J lost 0 bases, and 9 bases lay in between. CDR3 length equals 16 residues. The germline CDR1 and CDR2 sequences are MNHEY and SVGAGI. In nucleotides, the CDR3 is TGTGCCAGCAGTTACTCTTGGAGCGACTCCTACAATGAGCAGTTCTTC. It is translated as CASSYSWSDSYNEQFF.

V and J are TRBV18 and TRBJ2-1, with a weak D call TRBD2 (6 bases). CDR1 KGHSH and CDR2 LQKENI come from the germline V gene. Trimming pared 11 bases from V and 4 bases from J, leaving 15 bases between. CDR3 size: 13 residues. CDR3 in DNA: TGTGCCGGCGGTAGCGGAGAGTACAATGAGCAGTTCTTC. It yields the protein CAGGSGEYNEQFF.

The chain is built from TRBV20-1 and TRBJ2-3; 8 nucleotides match TRBD2. CDR1 is DFQATT and CDR2 is SNEGSKA in the germline V gene (reference sequence). The CDR3 loop spans 17 amino acids. With V trimmed by 6 bases and J by 5 bases, 19 bases remained unmatched. The CDR3 loop reads CSANPLTGGGLIDTQYF. The CDR3 bases are TGCAGTGCCAATCCCCTTACGGGGGGGGGCCTAATAGATACGCAGTATTTT.

J is TRBJ2-1 and V is TRBV5-1; 7 bases align to TRBD2. V shed 1 base and J 4 bases; nucleotides not matched to a gene: 14. The CDR3 covers 18 residues. The germline gives CDR1 SGHRS, CDR2 YFSETQ. CDR3 residues: CASSLQSGSAGLYNEQFF. The CDR3 nucleotides read TGCGCCAGCAGCTTGCAAAGTGGTTCAGCGGGACTTTACAATGAGCAGTTCTTC.

This clonotype was seen ten or more times. The rearrangement joins TRBV3-1 to TRBJ2-4; 10 bases agree with TRBD1. The length of the CDR3 is 16 residues. The V and J ends lost 4 bases and 9 bases, in that order; junction bases with no gene match: 12. Per the germline V gene, CDR1 is LGHDT and CDR2 is YNNKEL (reference sequence). Here the CDR3 DNA reads TGTGCCAGCAGCCCTTGGACCGGGACAGGGGAGTGCATTCAGTACTTC. Its protein product is CASSPWTGTGECIQYF.

This clonotype was recorded a few times. This chain connects TRBV20-1 to TRBJ2-5, with a weak D call TRBD2 (6 bases). Germline V gene data show CDR1 as DFQATT and CDR2 as SNEGSKA (reference sequence). The CDR3 loop spans 12 amino acids. V lost 5 bases to trimming and J lost 4 bases, with 11 bases between them. As DNA, the CDR3 is TGCAGTGCTTGGGGGGTAGGAGAGACCCAGTACTTC. Residues: CSAWGVGETQYF.

This clonotype was detected a few times. CDR3 in amino acids: CASSSRGGGREQFF. The CDR3 DNA reads as TGTGCCAGCAGCTCCCGGGGTGGCGGGAGGGAGCAGTTCTTC. The chain has TRBV7-3 and TRBJ2-1, with TRBD2 matching 8 bases. The CDR3 sequence is 14 residues long. V lost 4 bases, J lost 10 bases, and 9 bases stayed unmatched. The germline V gene encodes CDR1 SGHTA and CDR2 FQGTGA.

The sample holds many counts of this clonotype. This chain connects TRBV12-3 or TRBV12-4 to TRBJ2-7, with 9 bases that match TRBD1. This CDR3 is built from 15 residues. The trim removed 6 bases at V and 1 base at J, leaving 7 bases unmatched. CDR3 bases: TGTGCCAGCAGCCTCGGACAGGGGCCTTCCTACGAGCAGTACTTC. Protein: CASSLGQGPSYEQYF.

A few counts support this clonotype. The V call is TRBV7-2, the J call TRBJ2-7; 7 bases match TRBD2. The germline gives CDR1 SGHTA, CDR2 FQGNSA. Losses at the gene ends were 4 bases for V and 6 bases for J; bases not matched to a gene: 12. This CDR3 has 15 amino acids. The CDR3 reads CASSYERGLAAEQYF. CDR3 nucleotides: TGTGCCAGCAGCTACGAGCGGGGTTTGGCAGCCGAGCAGTACTTC.

The chain carries TRBV4-3 and TRBJ2-3; perhaps D is TRBD1 or TRBD2 (5 bases each). The germline CDR1 and CDR2 sequences are LGHNA and YSLEER. V was trimmed by 0 bases and J by 4 bases, leaving 11 bases between them. The length of the CDR3 is 15 residues. The CDR3 nucleotides read TGCGCCAGCAGCCAAGATGGGGGTCCGTCAGATACGCAGTATTTT. Protein product: CASSQDGGPSDTQYF.

This clonotype came up a few times. The chain recombines TRBV12-3 or TRBV12-4 with TRBJ1-4; 7 bases align to TRBD1. The junction had 10 bases not matched to a gene; V was cut back by 7 bases and J by 8 bases. CDR3 length: 14 residues. CDR3 DNA: TGTGCCAGCAAACGACAGGGCCCGAAGGAAAAACTGTTTTTT. It translates to CASKRQGPKEKLFF.

This clonotype was found a few times. This chain links TRBV28 with TRBJ1-3; maybe TRBD1 (5 bases). Germline assignment: CDR1 MDHEN and CDR2 SYDVKM. This CDR3 has 14 amino acids. V shed 7 bases and J shed 1 base, with 11 bases lying between them. CDR3 bases: TGTGCCAGCACCTCTCCAGGGTCTGGAAACACCATATATTTT. Encoded protein: CASTSPGSGNTIYF.

This chain links TRBV30 with TRBJ1-5; TRBD1 aligns across 7 bases. CDR3 length: 14 residues. Unmatched junction bases numbered 2, after V lost 1 base and J lost 2 bases. CDR1 and CDR2 from the germline V gene are GTSNPN and SVGIG (reference sequence). For the CDR3, the DNA is TGTGCCTGGAGTGAGGGGGCAGGCAATCAGCCCCAGCATTTT. This gives the protein CAWSEGAGNQPQHF.